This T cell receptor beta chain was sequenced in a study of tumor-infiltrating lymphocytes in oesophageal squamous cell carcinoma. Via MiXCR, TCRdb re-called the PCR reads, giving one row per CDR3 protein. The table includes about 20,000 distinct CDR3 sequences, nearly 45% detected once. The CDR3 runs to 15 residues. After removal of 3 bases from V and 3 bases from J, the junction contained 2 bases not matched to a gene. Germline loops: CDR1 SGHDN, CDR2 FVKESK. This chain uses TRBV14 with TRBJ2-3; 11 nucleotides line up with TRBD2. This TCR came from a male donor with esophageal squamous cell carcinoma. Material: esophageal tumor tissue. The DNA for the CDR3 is TGTGCCAGCAGCCAGACTAGCGGGACAACAGATACGCAGTATTTT. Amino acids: CASSQTSGTTDTQYF.